This TCR beta chain was captured in a study of OX40 agonist ivuxolimab in advanced cancers. Study-level information: Ivuxolimab is a fully human IgG2 antibody that activates OX40 (CD134). Study-level points and caveats: There was clonal expansion of CD4+ and CD8+ blood T cells by week 6 at 0.1 to 3.0 mg/kg. The expanded peripheral T cells' antigen specificity was not determined.

This clone has only a few counts. Its antigen remains unknown. The method was immunoSEQ multiplex PCR; TCRdb's version includes in-frame clones alone and lacks a portion of them. The sample lists 30,000 to 40,000 clones, around 90% seen once, with less than 5.5% in the top ten. Patients who had autoimmune disease history or got systemic immunosuppression were left out. CDR1 and CDR2 from the germline V gene are MGHRA and YSYEKL. The CDR3 covers 14 residues. Trimming at V came to 4 bases and at J to 3 bases, leaving 6 bases not matched to a gene. This sequence originates from an adult with an advanced solid tumor such as melanoma, head and neck, liver or kidney cancer. This sequence joins TRBV4-1 and TRBJ2-7; 7 bases agree with TRBD1. The input for sequencing was CD4+ or CD8+ T cells sorted from blood, taken in a trial of the OX40 agonist ivuxolimab. CDR3 amino acids: CASSRDRDNYEQYF. The CDR3 nucleotides are TGCGCCAGCAGCCGAGACAGGGACAACTACGAGCAGTACTTC.